Shown below are 2 T cell receptor beta chains from a single sample sequenced in a study of blood T cell repertoires in COVID-19 (dated by TCRdb to the early 2020s). The library was built by means of the immunoSEQ multiplex PCR assay. TCRdb stores this immuneACCESS table with in-frame sequences only. Part of the clones is absent; in the studies checked, under half of the shortfall reflects unresolved V genes, and no reason is known for the rest. The sample table records roughly 140,000 clones; roughly 84% of these occur just once. Of the sample, roughly 5.5% is held by the ten largest clones. The sample was PBMCs or T cells enriched from blood (not recorded which). The receptors come from a woman aged 45-60 years who had been exposed to COVID-19.

The V gene is TRBV6-2 or TRBV6-3, the J gene TRBJ2-3; 13 positions match TRBD2. Trimming took 6 bases from V and 0 from J; bases not matched to a gene: 9. The germline CDR1 and CDR2 sequences are MNHEY and SVGEGT. CDR3 length equals 18 residues. This CDR3 reads CASSQGLAGPLSTDTQYF. The CDR3 region has the DNA TGTGCCAGCAGCCAGGGACTAGCGGGGCCACTTAGCACAGATACGCAGTATTTT.

The J gene is TRBJ2-1, the V gene TRBV9; TRBD2 matches at 9 bases. From germline, CDR1 is SGDLS and CDR2 YYNGEE. J lost 0 bases, V lost 5 bases, and 0 bases had no gene match. The CDR3 sequence is 14 residues long. The CDR3, as DNA: TGTGCCAGCAGTAGCGGGAGCTCCTACAATGAGCAGTTCTTC. Protein product: CASSSGSSYNEQFF.